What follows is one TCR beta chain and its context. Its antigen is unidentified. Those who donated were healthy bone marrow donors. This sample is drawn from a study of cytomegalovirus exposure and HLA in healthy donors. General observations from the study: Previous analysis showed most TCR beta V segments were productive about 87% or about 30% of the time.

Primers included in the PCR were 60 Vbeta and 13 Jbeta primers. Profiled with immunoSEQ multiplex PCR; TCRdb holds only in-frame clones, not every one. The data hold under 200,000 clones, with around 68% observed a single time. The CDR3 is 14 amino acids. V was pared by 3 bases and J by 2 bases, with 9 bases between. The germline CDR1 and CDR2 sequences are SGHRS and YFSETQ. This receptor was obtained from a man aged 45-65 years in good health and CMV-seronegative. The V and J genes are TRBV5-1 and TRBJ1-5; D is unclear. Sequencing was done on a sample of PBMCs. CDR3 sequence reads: CASSSGLGNQPQHF. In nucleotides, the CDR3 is TGCGCCAGCAGCTCGGGGTTGGGCAATCAGCCCCAGCATTTT.